The 13 T cell receptor beta chains reported below all come from one sample, sequenced in a study of human T cells and chemical hapten exposure. TCRdb reanalysed the RACE reads using MiXCR and keeps one entry per CDR3 protein. The table records more than 60,000 distinct CDR3 sequences, over 7% of them present only once. Time point given: healthy volunteer bleed at 6 weeks. It was unfractionated whole blood from which total RNA was extracted. The source material was whole blood. The receptor set was obtained from a male donor in good health. Some clones in this sample may be carry-over from other donors' samples.

Many counts were recorded for this clonotype. The genes are TRBV28 and TRBJ2-3; unclear D gene. Trimming removed 6 bases from V and 6 bases from J, with 10 bases in between. Germline V gene data show CDR1 as MDHEN and CDR2 as SYDVKM. The CDR3 length is 12 residues. The CDR3 DNA follows: TGTGCCAGCAGAGACATAGGGGATACGCAGTATTTT. Its translation: CASRDIGDTQYF.

The chain employs TRBV12-3 or TRBV12-4 and TRBJ2-1, with no clear D. This CDR3 has 15 amino acids. V was clipped by 3 bases and J by 7 bases, with 16 bases between them. In nucleotides, the CDR3 is TGTGCCAGCAGTTTTAAAACCTCGGGCACGAATGAGCAGTTCTTC. Encoded protein: CASSFKTSGTNEQFF.

This clonotype was counted ten times or more. The V call is TRBV11-2, the J call TRBJ2-7; D is ambiguous. The germline V gene encodes CDR1 SGHAT and CDR2 FQNNGV. With 3 bases removed from V and 4 bases from J, the gap between germline ends came to 7 bases. The CDR3 contains 12 residues. CDR3 DNA sequence: TGTGCCAGCAGCTTTTCGAGGTACGAGCAGTACTTC. Translated, it gives CASSFSRYEQYF.

The chain links TRBV2 to TRBJ2-2; TRBD2 agrees at 9 bases. With 7 bases clipped from V and 3 bases from J, the junction kept 6 bases outside the gene matches. This CDR3 has 15 amino acids. Germline V lookup: CDR1 SNHLY, CDR2 FYNNEI. CDR3 loop: CASKRGGGDTGELFF. DNA for the CDR3: TGTGCCAGCAAAAGAGGCGGGGGGGACACCGGGGAGCTGTTTTTT.

The rearrangement links TRBV7-6 to TRBJ2-2; no clear D. CDR3 length: 17 residues. The V gene's germline CDR1 is SGHVS and CDR2 FNYEAQ. V gave up 2 bases and J gave up 0 bases, with 13 bases separating them. CDR3 residues: CASSLIRVTANTGELFF. The CDR3 bases are TGTGCCAGCAGCTTAATCAGAGTTACCGCGAACACCGGGGAGCTGTTTTTT.

The chain is built from TRBV9 and TRBJ1-1, with 7 bases lining up with TRBD1. There are 13 residues in the CDR3. V lost 3 bases, J lost 6 bases, and 5 bases stayed unmatched. Per germline, CDR1 SGDLS and CDR2 YYNGEE. The CDR3 DNA reads TGTGCCAGCAGCGGAGCCGGGACAGCTGAAGCTTTCTTT. Protein sequence: CASSGAGTAEAFF.

This clonotype occurred many times. This chain joins TRBV27 and TRBJ2-3; no firm D call. This CDR3 has 15 amino acids. The V end was cut by 2 bases, the J end by 1 base, with 10 bases between. Germline-derived CDR1 and CDR2 are MNHEY and SMNVEV (reference sequence). The CDR3 spells CASSLRTDGTDTQYF. In DNA, the CDR3 is TGTGCCAGCAGTTTACGCACGGATGGCACAGATACGCAGTATTTT.

The genes are TRBV7-2 and TRBJ1-6, with D unresolved. The CDR3 sequence is 15 residues long. Germline-derived CDR1 and CDR2 are SGHTA and FQGNSA. Trimming cost V 5 bases and J 3 bases, with 11 bases left between them. DNA for the CDR3: TGTGCCAGCAGCGAGGAAAGGAACTATAATTCACCCCTCCACTTT. Protein sequence: CASSEERNYNSPLHF.

J is TRBJ2-7 and V is TRBV20-1; D unresolved. The CDR3 consists of 14 residues. The V gene lost 0 bases and the J gene lost 4 bases, with 13 bases spanning the gap. Germline V gives CDR1 DFQATT, CDR2 SNEGSKA (reference sequence). The CDR3 spells CSARDRVTPYEQYF. As DNA, the CDR3 is TGCAGTGCTAGAGATCGAGTGACACCTTACGAGCAGTACTTC.

This clonotype was detected a few times. The chain links TRBV12-3 or TRBV12-4 to TRBJ1-5, with 9 bases matching TRBD1. After removal of 6 bases from V and 4 bases from J, the junction contained 4 bases not matched to a gene. CDR3 length: 14 amino acids. The CDR3 sequence is CASRSGTGNQPQHF. The CDR3 coding sequence is TGTGCCAGCAGATCCGGGACAGGGAATCAGCCCCAGCATTTT.

This rearrangement joins TRBV6-1 to TRBJ1-1, with TRBD1 as a possible D gene (5 bases). The V and J ends lost 6 bases and 4 bases respectively, with 12 bases between them. The length of the CDR3 is 13 residues. The germline CDR1 and CDR2 sequences are MNHNS and SASEGT. For the CDR3, the DNA is TGTGCCAGCAGACCCACAGGCGCCACTGAAGCTTTCTTT. Translating gives CASRPTGATEAFF.

The J gene is TRBJ2-1, the V gene TRBV12-3 or TRBV12-4; 9 bases align to TRBD2. Trimming removed 7 bases from V and 14 bases from J; junction bases left unmatched: 12. This CDR3 has 13 amino acids. The CDR3 here is CASTKGLALPEFF. CDR3 DNA: TGTGCCAGCACTAAGGGACTAGCTTTACCGGAGTTCTTC.

This clonotype has just a few counts. The chain has TRBV6-5 and TRBJ1-5; no reliable D call. Germline CDR1 reads MNHEY; CDR2 reads SVGAGI. V lost 2 bases and J 5 bases, leaving 19 bases between the germline ends. This CDR3 spans 17 amino acids. In DNA form, the CDR3 reads TGTGCCAGCAGTTACCCCAGCCCTCGGAGTACCTATCAGCCCCAGCATTTT. Translating it yields CASSYPSPRSTYQPQHF.